Listed below are T cell receptor beta chains from one sample, sequenced in a study of T cells in Graves' hyperthyroidism and ophthalmopathy. TCRdb used MiXCR to reprocess the multiplex PCR reads, holding one entry per CDR3 protein. The sample lists approximately 330,000 distinct CDR3 sequences, 21% seen once, with 50% in the top ten. Input material: blood. The origin of the receptors is a woman aged 45 to 65 with Graves' hyperthyroidism. Both conserved end residues are part of each CDR3. The D gene is left open where the match is weak. Size tells how often a clone was seen (once, few, many) or the class of an expanded clone, and some rows leave it out.

TRBJ2-1,TRBV6-1,.,.,CASRLVSYNEQFF,TGTGCCAGCCGCCTAGTGAGCTACAATGAGCAGTTCTTC
TRBJ2-7,TRBV5-6,.,many,CASSQPLRTYEQYF,TGTGCCAGCAGCCAGCCGCTCCGCACCTACGAGCAGTACTTC
TRBJ1-2,TRBV3-1,TRBD1,many,CASTQGGYGYTF,TGTGCCAGCACCCAGGGGGGGTATGGCTACACCTTC
TRBJ1-1,TRBV29-1,.,.,CSVGESGANTEAFF,TGCAGCGTCGGAGAGTCAGGGGCGAACACTGAAGCTTTCTTT
TRBJ1-6,TRBV27,TRBD1,.,CASSIRTPGQGNSPLHF,TGTGCCAGCAGTATACGAACGCCGGGACAGGGTAATTCACCCCTCCACTTT
TRBJ2-7,TRBV9,.,.,CASSVYQGSEQYF,TGTGCCAGCAGCGTATACCAGGGTAGCGAGCAGTACTTC
TRBJ2-7,TRBV10-3,.,many,CAISGTQGGVYEQYF,TGTGCCATCAGCGGGACACAGGGAGGTGTTTACGAGCAGTACTTC
TRBJ1-5,TRBV2,.,many,CASSSGETSNQPQHF,TGTGCCAGCAGTTCAGGGGAGACGAGCAATCAGCCCCAGCATTTT
TRBJ1-5,TRBV2,.,.,CAGSGDGSNQPQHF,TGTGCCGGCAGTGGGGACGGTAGCAATCAGCCCCAGCATTTT
TRBJ2-1,TRBV3-1,.,few,CASGQDLKGDEQFF,TGTGCCAGCGGCCAAGATCTGAAGGGAGATGAGCAGTTCTTC
TRBJ2-7,TRBV12-3/TRBV12-4,TRBD1,.,CASSEGAFIREQYF,TGTGCCAGCAGCGAGGGGGCGTTTATTCGGGAGCAGTACTTC
TRBJ2-3,TRBV10-3,TRBD2,many,CAISERGSGRLTDTQYF,TGTGCCATCAGTGAACGGGGTAGCGGGCGGCTCACAGATACGCAGTATTTT
TRBJ1-5,TRBV2,.,many,CASTEVMGDQPQHF,TGTGCCAGCACCGAGGTGATGGGGGATCAGCCCCAGCATTTT
TRBJ1-2,TRBV6-5,.,.,CASSNRAMNYERVYGYTF,TGTGCCAGCAGTAACCGAGCCATGAACTACGAGAGGGTCTATGGCTACACCTTC
TRBJ1-5,TRBV7-3,.,.,CASSPSYSNQPQHF,TGTGCCAGCAGCCCCTCTTATAGCAATCAGCCCCAGCATTTT
TRBJ2-5,TRBV6-6,.,many,CASSYTQETQYF,TGTGCCAGCAGTTACACGCAAGAGACCCAGTACTTC
TRBJ1-5,TRBV2,.,many,CASRQTGSRNQPQHF,TGTGCCAGCAGACAAACAGGGTCGCGCAATCAGCCCCAGCATTTT
TRBJ2-1,TRBV7-9,TRBD2,many,CASSTTSGRNSYNEQFF,TGTGCCAGCAGCACAACCAGCGGGAGGAACTCCTACAATGAGCAGTTCTTC
TRBJ2-1,TRBV29-1,.,many,CSVRQGTYNEQFF,TGCAGCGTTAGGCAGGGTACCTACAATGAGCAGTTCTTC
TRBJ2-2,TRBV2,TRBD2,.,CASSSLLAGDTGELFF,TGTGCCAGCAGCTCCCTACTAGCGGGAGACACCGGGGAGCTGTTTTTT
TRBJ1-6,TRBV5-6,.,.,CASSLVSSNSPLHF,TGTGCCAGCAGCTTGGTGTCGTCGAATTCACCCCTCCACTTT
TRBJ2-1,TRBV27,.,.,CASSIHFAGLGGYNEQFF,TGTGCCAGCAGTATTCATTTTGCCGGTCTGGGGGGCTACAATGAGCAGTTCTTC
TRBJ1-1,TRBV5-1,.,.,CASSFNSLTEAFF,TGCGCCAGCAGCTTCAACAGCCTCACTGAAGCTTTCTTT
TRBJ2-7,TRBV3-1,TRBD1,many,CASSRTGFEQYF,TGTGCCAGCAGCCGGACAGGGTTCGAGCAGTACTTC
TRBJ1-1,TRBV18,TRBD1,many,CASSPGQGPNTEAFF,TGTGCCAGCTCACCAGGACAGGGGCCGAACACTGAAGCTTTCTTT
TRBJ2-1,TRBV11-1,TRBD2,.,CASSNIAGFYNEQFF,TGTGCCAGCAGCAACATAGCGGGGTTCTACAATGAGCAGTTCTTC
TRBJ2-1,TRBV3-1,.,many,CASSQIYPGKGEQFF,TGTGCCAGCAGCCAGATCTACCCCGGCAAGGGTGAGCAGTTCTTC
TRBJ1-6,TRBV5-1,TRBD1,few,CASSLAGGQGGSPLHF,TGCGCCAGCAGCTTGGCCGGGGGACAGGGAGGTTCACCCCTCCACTTT
TRBJ2-7,TRBV7-2,.,.,CASSFPAGGSEQYF,TGTGCCAGCAGCTTCCCGGCTGGGGGTTCCGAGCAGTACTTC
TRBJ2-1,TRBV5-5,TRBD1,few,CASSSPGQERNEQFF,TGTGCCAGCAGCTCCCCGGGACAGGAGAGAAATGAGCAGTTCTTC
TRBJ2-2,TRBV14,TRBD1,few,CASSQETGRGSGELFF,TGTGCCAGCAGCCAAGAGACAGGGCGAGGCTCCGGGGAGCTGTTTTTT
TRBJ2-3,TRBV7-9,TRBD2,.,CASSRLRVAGDTDTQYF,TGTGCCAGCAGCCGGCTTCGGGTAGCGGGAGACACAGATACGCAGTATTTT
TRBJ2-2,TRBV10-3,.,.,CAISEAGELFF,TGTGCCATCAGTGAGGCCGGGGAGCTGTTTTTT